One and the same sample provided the 32 T cell receptor beta chains below, sequenced in a study of cytomegalovirus exposure and HLA in healthy donors. Clones were read by immunoSEQ multiplex PCR, and TCRdb kept only the in-frame ones, dropping some. Of 150,000 to 180,000 clones in the sample, 75% to 90% were seen once. Sequencing used PBMCs. The receptors shown here come from a man in his late teens or twenties in good health and CMV-seropositive.

This sequence joins TRBV5-4 and TRBJ1-1, with D maybe TRBD1 (5 bases). The V end lost 3 bases, the J end lost 4 bases, and 13 bases lay between the germline ends. Germline V CDR1 and CDR2: SGHNT, YYREEE (reference sequence). CDR3 length equals 14 residues. The CDR3 DNA sequence: TGTGCCAGCAGCTCAGACAGCTACCTCACTGAAGCTTTCTTT. This codes for CASSSDSYLTEAFF.

The chain employs TRBV7-2 and TRBJ2-7, with D possibly being TRBD1 (6 bases). With 5 bases removed from V and 6 bases from J, the gap between germline ends came to 14 bases. The CDR3 contains 13 residues. Per the germline V gene, CDR1 is SGHTA and CDR2 is FQGNSA. CDR3 loop: CASSPDSKGEQYF. The DNA of the CDR3 is TGTGCCAGCAGCCCGGACAGTAAGGGCGAGCAGTACTTC.

J is TRBJ2-7 and V is TRBV11-1; D call uncertain. The CDR3 covers 13 residues. Trimming shortened V by 3 bases and J by 3 bases, and 9 bases separated the two germline ends. The germline V gene has CDR1 SGHAT and CDR2 FQDESV (reference sequence). The CDR3 protein is CASSFGGLYEQYF. CDR3 bases: TGTGCCAGCAGCTTTGGTGGGCTCTACGAGCAGTACTTC.

V gene TRBV7-9 combines with J gene TRBJ2-2; 10 bases are shared with TRBD1. The CDR3 contains 15 residues. Germline lookup yields CDR1 SEHNR and CDR2 FQNEAQ (reference sequence). Germline trimming cut 4 bases from V and 6 bases from J; bases unmatched to any gene: 5. Written as DNA, the CDR3 is TGTGCCAGCAGCTGGGGACAGGGGAGAGCCGGGGAGCTGTTTTTT. The encoded protein is CASSWGQGRAGELFF.

The chain uses TRBV7-2 and TRBJ1-1, with D possibly TRBD1 on 6 matching bases. CDR3 length: 16 residues. The ends were cut back, 6 bases at V and 1 base at J, with 18 bases in the middle. Germline CDR1 and CDR2: SGHTA and FQGNSA. Written as DNA, the CDR3 is TGTGCCAGCAGGTGGGGATCCCAGGGGTGGAACACTGAAGCTTTCTTT. Its translation: CASRWGSQGWNTEAFF.

This chain connects TRBV5-6 to TRBJ1-1; D gene ambiguous. The CDR3 consists of 13 residues. Trimming removed 0 bases at V and 5 bases at J, with 8 bases between. In germline, CDR1 is SGHDT, CDR2 YYEEEE. The CDR3 bases are TGTGCCAGCAGCTTGGTCCCGGGGACTGAAGCTTTCTTT. Protein product: CASSLVPGTEAFF.

The CDR3 sequence is CASSPRVGGWETQYF. The CDR3 bases are TGCGCCAGCAGCCCCCGAGTTGGAGGGTGGGAGACCCAGTACTTC. The chain has TRBV4-3 and TRBJ2-5, with a tentative D call TRBD2 (6 bases). The CDR3 runs to 15 residues. Germline lookup yields CDR1 LGHNA and CDR2 YSLEER. Trimming left V 4 bases short and J 5 bases short, with 17 bases between.

The rearrangement links TRBV6-5 to TRBJ2-7; TRBD2 agrees at 8 bases. Germline V lookup: CDR1 MNHEY, CDR2 SVGAGI. The CDR3 is 15 amino acids. The trim removed 7 bases at V and 3 bases at J, leaving 11 bases unmatched. This CDR3 reads CASTLGRGAIYEQYF. CDR3 DNA sequence: TGTGCCAGCACCCTCGGGAGGGGTGCAATCTACGAGCAGTACTTC.

The chain carries TRBV5-4 and TRBJ2-1; D is unresolved. V was pared by 4 bases and J by 1 base, with 3 bases between. Germline V gene lookup returns CDR1 SGHNT and CDR2 YYREEE (reference sequence). There are 12 residues in the CDR3. The CDR3 DNA reads as TGTGCCAGCAGCCGGTCCTACAATGAGCAGTTCTTC. It specifies CASSRSYNEQFF.

V usage is TRBV6-5 and J usage is TRBJ1-4; D ambiguous. The germline gives CDR1 MNHEY, CDR2 SVGAGI. The CDR3 runs 15 residues. The ends were cut back, 6 bases at V and 0 bases at J, with 11 bases in the middle. The CDR3 here is CASRGRGSTNEKLFF. CDR3 DNA: TGTGCCAGCAGGGGTAGAGGATCAACTAATGAAAAACTGTTTTTT.

The rearrangement uses TRBV14 and TRBJ2-2; 12 positions match TRBD1. V shed 4 bases, J shed 4 bases, and the junction held 7 bases outside the gene matches. This CDR3 spans 17 amino acids. Germline-derived CDR1 and CDR2 are SGHDN and FVKESK. Here the CDR3 reads CASSRPGQGASTGELFF. The CDR3 DNA reads TGTGCCAGCAGCCGCCCGGGACAGGGGGCATCCACCGGGGAGCTGTTTTTT.

The DNA for the CDR3 is TGCGCCAGCAGATACGGACAGGGGGCCGCAGATACGCAGTATTTT. This sequence encodes CASRYGQGAADTQYF. The chain has TRBV5-1 and TRBJ2-3, with 11 bases aligning to TRBD1. With V trimmed by 5 bases and J by 4 bases, 6 bases remained unmatched. Germline V lookup: CDR1 SGHRS, CDR2 YFSETQ. The CDR3 is 15 residues long.

About this clone itself: Relative to the germline gene, one junction end is altered; a read error may explain this. The rearrangement uses TRBV11-2 and TRBJ2-7; D is undetermined. CDR1 is SGHAT and CDR2 is FQNNGV in the germline V gene. The CDR3 consists of 14 residues. The CDR3 nucleotides are TGTGCCAGCAGCGTAGAGGAGAGCTCCTACGAGCAGTACTTC. Residues: CASSVEESSYEQYF.

This clone was seen at least ten times. The chain has TRBV5-1 and TRBJ1-3, with 10 nucleotides matching TRBD1. Trimming at V came to 4 bases and at J to 0 bases, leaving 7 bases not matched to a gene. The CDR3 contains 17 residues. Germline lookup yields CDR1 SGHRS and CDR2 YFSETQ. The CDR3 DNA sequence: TGCGCCAGCAGCCCGGGACAGGGGTTCTTCTCTGGAAACACCATATATTTT. Translating gives CASSPGQGFFSGNTIYF.

The J gene is TRBJ2-1, the V gene TRBV6-6; 11 bases fit TRBD2. Germline loops: CDR1 MNHNY, CDR2 SVGAGI (reference sequence). With V trimmed by 2 bases and J by 6 bases, 0 bases remained unmatched. The CDR3 loop spans 14 amino acids. CDR3 sequence (DNA): TGTGCCAGCAGTTACGGGACTAGCGGCAATGAGCAGTTCTTC. Protein sequence: CASSYGTSGNEQFF.

The gene calls are TRBV9 and TRBJ2-1, with 8 bases lining up with TRBD2. Germline trimming cut 6 bases from V and 0 bases from J; bases unmatched to any gene: 14. The germline gives CDR1 SGDLS, CDR2 YYNGEE. The CDR3 runs to 18 residues. The CDR3, as DNA: TGTGCCAGCACCCTAGGTTGGGGCGGGAGGAGCTCCTACAATGAGCAGTTCTTC. Amino acids: CASTLGWGGRSSYNEQFF.

This clone has a handful of counts. The chain has TRBV9 and TRBJ2-7; 7 nucleotides match TRBD1. The germline CDR1 and CDR2 sequences are SGDLS and YYNGEE. The CDR3 spans 15 residues. V gave up 1 base and J gave up 0 bases; unmatched junction bases: 4. The CDR3 bases are TGTGCCAGCAGCGTACGGGACAGCCCCTCCTACGAGCAGTACTTC. Its translation: CASSVRDSPSYEQYF.

The chain is built from TRBV7-8 and TRBJ1-2; 7 bases map to TRBD1. The CDR3 is made up of 14 amino acids. In germline, CDR1 is SGHVS, CDR2 FQNEAQ. Trimming took 6 bases from V and 8 from J; bases not matched to a gene: 12. CDR3 in DNA: TGTGCCAGCAGGCCCACCGGGACAGACGGCGGCTACACCTTC. Protein product: CASRPTGTDGGYTF.

The chain has TRBV29-1 and TRBJ1-2, with 8 bases that match TRBD1. The ends lost 5 bases at V and 4 bases at J; junction bases unmatched: 3. CDR3 size: 12 residues. Germline V gives CDR1 SQVTM, CDR2 ANQGSEA. CDR3 sequence: CSVQDRAYGYTF. Here the CDR3 DNA reads TGCAGCGTTCAGGACAGGGCCTATGGCTACACCTTC.

V gene TRBV6-5 combines with J gene TRBJ2-5, with D possibly being TRBD1 (5 bases). The CDR3 sequence is 14 residues long. Deletions cut 2 bases from V and 7 bases from J, with 14 bases between. Germline V CDR1 and CDR2: MNHEY, SVGAGI. Written as DNA, the CDR3 is TGTGCCAGCAGTTACGACAGATCAAGAGGGACCCAGTACTTC. It specifies CASSYDRSRGTQYF.

This clone appeared once. This chain joins TRBV27 and TRBJ1-5; 10 nucleotides line up with TRBD1. The CDR3 totals 16 residues. Per the germline V gene, CDR1 is MNHEY and CDR2 is SMNVEV (reference sequence). After removal of 6 bases from V and 4 bases from J, the junction contained 9 bases not matched to a gene. CDR3 in DNA: TGTGCCAGCAGGCCCCGTCGACAGGGGGCGAATCAGCCCCAGCATTTT. Translating it yields CASRPRRQGANQPQHF.

The CDR3 sequence: CSARREEAFF. The CDR3 region has the DNA TGCAGTGCTAGGCGGGAGGAAGCTTTCTTT. The chain carries TRBV20-1 and TRBJ1-1; the D is unclear. The CDR3 is 10 amino acids. Germline V lookup: CDR1 DFQATT, CDR2 SNEGSKA (reference sequence). Trimming pared 3 bases from V and 8 bases from J, leaving 7 bases between.

This CDR3 reads CASSRDPGDFSYEQYF. DNA of the CDR3: TGCGCCAGCAGCCGAGATCCCGGGGACTTCTCCTACGAGCAGTACTTC. The rearrangement uses TRBV5-1 and TRBJ2-7; weak D call: TRBD2 (6 bases). Trimming left V 4 bases short and J 0 bases short, with 17 bases between. Germline lookup yields CDR1 SGHRS and CDR2 YFSETQ. The CDR3 consists of 16 residues.

This sequence joins TRBV7-9 and TRBJ1-3, with D possibly TRBD1 on 5 matching bases. V was clipped by 7 bases and J by 0 bases, with 10 bases between them. CDR1 and CDR2 from the germline V gene are SEHNR and FQNEAQ (reference sequence). The CDR3 runs 14 residues. Written as DNA, the CDR3 is TGTGCCAGCACCGCGACAGTCTCTGGAAACACCATATATTTT. It specifies CASTATVSGNTIYF.

The V call is TRBV11-3, the J call TRBJ2-1; D is possibly TRBD2 (5 bases). This CDR3 has 13 amino acids. V dropped 2 bases and J dropped 12 bases, with 14 bases sitting between them. The V gene's germline CDR1 is SGHNT and CDR2 YENEEA. The CDR3 is CASSLIGGEGQFF. The CDR3 DNA sequence: TGTGCCAGCAGCTTAATCGGCGGAGAGGGGCAGTTCTTC.

The J gene is TRBJ1-2, the V gene TRBV6-5; a weak D match, TRBD1 (5 bases). The CDR3 sequence is 13 residues long. The V gene's germline CDR1 is MNHEY and CDR2 SVGAGI. V was pared by 10 bases and J by 2 bases, with 14 bases between. The CDR3 sequence: CATRGGSNYGYTF. CDR3 nucleotides: TGTGCCACCCGGGGGGGTTCGAACTATGGCTACACCTTC.

This clone showed up just once. V is TRBV6-1 and J is TRBJ1-2; 7 bases line up with TRBD1. In germline, CDR1 is MNHNS, CDR2 SASEGT. This CDR3 spans 17 amino acids. Trimming took 0 bases from V and 0 from J; bases not matched to a gene: 7. This chain's CDR3 is CASSEAPDRPANYGYTF. DNA of the CDR3: TGTGCCAGCAGTGAAGCTCCGGACAGGCCCGCTAACTATGGCTACACCTTC.

The chain links TRBV6-1 to TRBJ2-7; 8 bases match TRBD2. CDR3 length: 14 amino acids. V shed 7 bases and J 5 bases; nucleotides not matched to a gene: 10. Germline loops: CDR1 MNHNS, CDR2 SASEGT. For the CDR3, the DNA is TGTGCCAGCAATGACCCCGGGAGGGCCCACGAGCAGTACTTC. Translation: CASNDPGRAHEQYF.

Ten or more counts support this clone. This chain joins TRBV10-2 and TRBJ1-5; D call uncertain. The CDR3 is 14 residues long. Germline V gives CDR1 WSHSY, CDR2 SAAADI. V was shortened by 2 bases and J by 2 bases, with 7 bases between the two germline ends. The CDR3 loop reads CASSEIGGNQPQHF. The DNA of the CDR3 is TGCGCCAGCAGTGAGATCGGGGGCAATCAGCCCCAGCATTTT.

CDR3: CASSLAHGLAGTIYEQYF. The DNA of the CDR3 is TGTGCCAGCAGCTTAGCGCATGGATTAGCGGGGACTATCTACGAGCAGTACTTC. This chain uses TRBV7-6 with TRBJ2-7, with 8 bases matching TRBD2. V gave up 0 bases and J gave up 3 bases; unmatched junction bases: 13. This CDR3 is 18 amino acids long. Germline lookup yields CDR1 SGHVS and CDR2 FNYEAQ.

The chain links TRBV7-9 to TRBJ2-2; TRBD1 might be the D (5 bases). The CDR3 spans 16 residues. Germline loops: CDR1 SEHNR, CDR2 FQNEAQ (reference sequence). V dropped 4 bases and J dropped 0 bases, with 12 bases sitting between them. The CDR3: CASSSGSVSNTGELFF. The CDR3 DNA reads TGTGCCAGCAGCTCAGGGTCAGTTTCGAACACCGGGGAGCTGTTTTTT.

Worth noting for this clone: The identical CDR3 is also encoded by other nucleotide sequences in the sample. The chain carries TRBV18 and TRBJ2-7, with D tentatively TRBD1 (6 bases). The CDR3 sequence is 14 residues long. Deletions cut 0 bases from V and 2 bases from J, with 8 bases between. The germline V gene encodes CDR1 KGHSH and CDR2 LQKENI. The CDR3 here is CASSPPGQPYEQYF. The CDR3 nucleotides are TGTGCCAGCTCACCACCGGGACAACCCTACGAGCAGTACTTC.